This T cell receptor beta chain was documented in a study of T cells in Graves' hyperthyroidism and ophthalmopathy. This CDR3 spans 13 amino acids. The germline CDR1 and CDR2 sequences are MNHEY and SMNVEV (reference sequence). Trimming cost V 9 bases and J 8 bases; bases outside gene matches: 8. This clonotype was observed a few times. What it binds is not known. Study-wide points: Most clonotypes expanded in the thyroid (above 0.001) were also present in blood.

TCR beta CDR3 regions were amplified from RNA. A first-round RT-PCR of the TCR CDR3 used the HTBI primer set. TCRdb re-called the multiplex PCR reads with MiXCR, one entry per CDR3 protein. The sample includes roughly 400,000 distinct CDR3 sequences, 20% to 30% of them seen just once. Hyperthyroidism patients were newly diagnosed, had disease duration under 2 months, and were aged 18 to 65 years. The study excluded patients with uncontrolled infection, other autoimmune disease, pregnancy or lactation. Orbital computed tomography and thyroid ultrasound, together with serum TRAb and thyroxine and clinical symptoms, were used for diagnoses.

Sample: blood. The source of this sequence is a man aged 50 to 59 with Graves' hyperthyroidism. The chain joins TRBV27 to TRBJ2-1; 9 bases fit TRBD1. In DNA form, the CDR3 reads TGTGCCAGTAGACAGGGGGTCGTCGATGAGCAGTTCTTC. The encoded protein is CASRQGVVDEQFF.